The TCR beta chain under discussion was sequenced for a study of CD4 and CD8 cells across lung adenocarcinoma regions. CDR1 is SGHTA, CDR2 FQGNSA, per germline. The CDR3 sequence is 14 residues long. From the PCR reads, TCRdb called clonotypes with MiXCR, one entry per CDR3 protein. The table records 20,000 to 25,000 distinct CDR3 sequences, about 54% of them present only once. Localized lung adenocarcinoma, a non-small cell lung cancer, affected the donors. Sequencing was carried out using CD8+ T cells from the center of a lung tumor. This TCR was recovered from a female donor with lung adenocarcinoma. The CD4 and CD8 labels of this study may be unreliable. The rearrangement uses TRBV7-2 and TRBJ2-1, with D tentatively TRBD2 (6 bases). The J call is in doubt because the DNA end fits TRBJ2-7 better. CDR3 residues: CASSPRAGTYEQYV. CDR3 DNA: TGTGCCAGCAGCCCCCGAGCGGGTACCTACGAGCAGTACGTC.